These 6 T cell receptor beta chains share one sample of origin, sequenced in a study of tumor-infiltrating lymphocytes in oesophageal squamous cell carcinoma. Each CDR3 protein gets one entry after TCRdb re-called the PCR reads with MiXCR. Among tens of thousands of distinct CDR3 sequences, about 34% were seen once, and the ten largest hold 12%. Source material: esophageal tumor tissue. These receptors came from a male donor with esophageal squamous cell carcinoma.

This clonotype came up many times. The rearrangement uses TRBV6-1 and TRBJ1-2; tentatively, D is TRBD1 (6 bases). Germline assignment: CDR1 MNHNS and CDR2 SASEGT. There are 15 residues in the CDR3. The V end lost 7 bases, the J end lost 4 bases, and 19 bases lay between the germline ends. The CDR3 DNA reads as TGTGCCAGCACCGCCCGCGGGGGCGGGACCTATGGCTACACCTTC. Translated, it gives CASTARGGGTYGYTF.

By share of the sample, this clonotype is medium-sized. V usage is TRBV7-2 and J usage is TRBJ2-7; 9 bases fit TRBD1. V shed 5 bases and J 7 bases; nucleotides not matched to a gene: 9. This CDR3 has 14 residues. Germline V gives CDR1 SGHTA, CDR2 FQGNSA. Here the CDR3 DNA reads TGTGCCAGCAGCCCCCGGGACAGGGTAAGGGAGCAGTACTTC. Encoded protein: CASSPRDRVREQYF.

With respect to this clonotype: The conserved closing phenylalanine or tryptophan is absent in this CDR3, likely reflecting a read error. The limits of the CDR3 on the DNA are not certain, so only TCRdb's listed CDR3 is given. CDR3 sequence reads: CASSSTLG. V is TRBV7-6 and J is TRBJ2-1; the listed D gene, TRBD2, was not tested against the DNA. Looked up from germline, CDR1 is SGHVS and CDR2 is FNYEAQ. Counting both end residues, the CDR3 totals 8 amino acids.

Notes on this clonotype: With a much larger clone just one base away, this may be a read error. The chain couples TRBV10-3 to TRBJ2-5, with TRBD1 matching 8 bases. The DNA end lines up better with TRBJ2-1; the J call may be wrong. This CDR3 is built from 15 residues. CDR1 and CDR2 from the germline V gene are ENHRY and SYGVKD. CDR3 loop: CAISEAAGGIYEQFF. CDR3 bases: TGTGCCATCAGTGAGGCGGCAGGGGGCATTTACGAGCAGTTCTTC.

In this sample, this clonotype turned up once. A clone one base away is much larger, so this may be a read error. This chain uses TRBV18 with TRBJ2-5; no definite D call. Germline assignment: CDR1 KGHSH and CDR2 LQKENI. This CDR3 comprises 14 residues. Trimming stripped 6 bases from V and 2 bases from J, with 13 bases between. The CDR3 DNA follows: TGTGCCAGCTCCCCCAGGAGTTCTCAAGAGACCCAGTACTTC. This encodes CASSPRSSQETQYF.

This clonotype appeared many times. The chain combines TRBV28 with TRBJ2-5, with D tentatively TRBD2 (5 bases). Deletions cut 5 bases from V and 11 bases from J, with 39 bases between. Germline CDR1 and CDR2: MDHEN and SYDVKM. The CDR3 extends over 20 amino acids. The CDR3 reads CASSLETMGYSANPHNEQYF. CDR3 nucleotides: TGTGCCAGCAGTCTCGAGACAATGGGGTATAGCGCAAACCCGCACAATGAGCAGTACTTC.